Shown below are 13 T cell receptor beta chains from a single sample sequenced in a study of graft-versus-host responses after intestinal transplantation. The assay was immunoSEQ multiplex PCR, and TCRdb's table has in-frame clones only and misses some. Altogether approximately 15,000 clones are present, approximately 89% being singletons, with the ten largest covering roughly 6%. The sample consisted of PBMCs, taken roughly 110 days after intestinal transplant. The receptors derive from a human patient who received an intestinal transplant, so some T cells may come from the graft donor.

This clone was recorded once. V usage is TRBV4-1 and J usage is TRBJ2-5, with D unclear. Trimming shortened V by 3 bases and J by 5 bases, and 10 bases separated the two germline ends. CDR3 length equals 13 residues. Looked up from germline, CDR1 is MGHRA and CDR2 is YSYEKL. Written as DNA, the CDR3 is TGCGCCAGCAGCCATGGCGCCATTGAGACCCAGTACTTC. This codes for CASSHGAIETQYF.

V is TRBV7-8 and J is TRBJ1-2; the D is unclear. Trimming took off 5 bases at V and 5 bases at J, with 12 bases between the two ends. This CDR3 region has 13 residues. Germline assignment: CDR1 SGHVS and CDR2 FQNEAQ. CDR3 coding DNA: TGTGCCAGCAGCCTTGCTGTAAAGTATGGCTACACCTTC. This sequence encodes CASSLAVKYGYTF.

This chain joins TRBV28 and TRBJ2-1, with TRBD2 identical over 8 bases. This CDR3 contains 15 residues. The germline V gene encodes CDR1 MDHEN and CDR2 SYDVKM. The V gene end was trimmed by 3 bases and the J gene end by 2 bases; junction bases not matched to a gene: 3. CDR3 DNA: TGTGCCAGCAGTTTGCTGGGACTAGCCTACAATGAGCAGTTCTTC. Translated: CASSLLGLAYNEQFF.

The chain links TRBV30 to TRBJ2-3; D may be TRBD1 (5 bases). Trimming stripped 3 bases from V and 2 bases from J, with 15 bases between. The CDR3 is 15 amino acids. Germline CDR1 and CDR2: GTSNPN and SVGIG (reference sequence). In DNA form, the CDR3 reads TGTGCCTGGAGGGTCAGGGCAAAGTACACAGATACGCAGTATTTT. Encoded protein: CAWRVRAKYTDTQYF. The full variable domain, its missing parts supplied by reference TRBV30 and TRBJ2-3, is SQTIHQWPATLVQPVGSPLSLECTVEGTSNPNLYWYRQAAGRGLQLLFYSVGIGQISSEVPQNLSASRPQDRQFILSSKKLLLSDSGFYLCAWRVRAKYTDTQYFGPGTRLTVL.

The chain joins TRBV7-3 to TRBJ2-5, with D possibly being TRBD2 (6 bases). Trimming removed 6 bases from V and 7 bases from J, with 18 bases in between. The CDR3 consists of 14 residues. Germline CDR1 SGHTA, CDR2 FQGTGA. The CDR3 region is CASSPADGRGTQYF. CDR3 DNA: TGTGCCAGCAGTCCCGCCGACGGGCGGGGGACCCAGTACTTC.

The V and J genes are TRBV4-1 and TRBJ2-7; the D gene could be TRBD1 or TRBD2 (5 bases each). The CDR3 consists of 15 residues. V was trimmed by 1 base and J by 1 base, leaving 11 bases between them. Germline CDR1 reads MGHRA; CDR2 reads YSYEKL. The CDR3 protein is CASSQAGGLSYEQYF. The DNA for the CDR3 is TGCGCCAGCAGCCAAGCTGGGGGTCTTTCCTACGAGCAGTACTTC.

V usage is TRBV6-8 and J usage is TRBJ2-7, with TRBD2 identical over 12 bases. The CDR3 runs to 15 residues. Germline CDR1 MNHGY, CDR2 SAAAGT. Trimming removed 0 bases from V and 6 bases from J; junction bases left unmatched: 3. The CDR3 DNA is TGTGCCAGCAGTTACTCGACTAGCGGGAGATCCGAGCAGTACTTC. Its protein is CASSYSTSGRSEQYF.

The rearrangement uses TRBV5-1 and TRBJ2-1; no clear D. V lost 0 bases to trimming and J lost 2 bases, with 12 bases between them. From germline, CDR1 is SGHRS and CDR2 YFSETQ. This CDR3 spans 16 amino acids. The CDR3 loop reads CASSLAIRAPYNEQFF. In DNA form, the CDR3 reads TGCGCCAGCAGCTTGGCTATACGGGCCCCCTACAATGAGCAGTTCTTC.

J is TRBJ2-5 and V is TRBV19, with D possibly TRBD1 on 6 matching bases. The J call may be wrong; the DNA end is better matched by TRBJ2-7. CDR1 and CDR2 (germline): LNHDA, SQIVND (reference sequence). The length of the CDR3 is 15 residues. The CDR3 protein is CASSHGQTSSYEQYF. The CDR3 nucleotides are TGTGCCAGTAGTCACGGACAGACGAGCTCCTACGAGCAGTACTTC.

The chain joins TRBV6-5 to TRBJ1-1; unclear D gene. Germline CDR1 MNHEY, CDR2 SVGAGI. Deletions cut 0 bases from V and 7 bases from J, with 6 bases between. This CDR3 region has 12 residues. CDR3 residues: CASSYSDGEAFF. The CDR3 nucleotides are TGTGCCAGCAGTTACTCTGATGGTGAAGCTTTCTTT.

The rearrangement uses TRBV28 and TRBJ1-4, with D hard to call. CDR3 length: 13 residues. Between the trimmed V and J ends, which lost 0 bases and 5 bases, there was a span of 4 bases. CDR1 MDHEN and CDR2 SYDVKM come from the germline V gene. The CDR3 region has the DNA TGTGCCAGCAGTTTATGGTCAAATGAAAAACTGTTTTTT. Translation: CASSLWSNEKLFF.

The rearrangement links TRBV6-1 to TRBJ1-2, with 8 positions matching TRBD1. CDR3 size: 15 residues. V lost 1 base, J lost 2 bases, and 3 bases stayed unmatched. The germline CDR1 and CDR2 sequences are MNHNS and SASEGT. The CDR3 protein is CASSEGAGGNYGYTF. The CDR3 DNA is TGTGCCAGCAGTGAAGGGGCAGGGGGCAACTATGGCTACACCTTC.

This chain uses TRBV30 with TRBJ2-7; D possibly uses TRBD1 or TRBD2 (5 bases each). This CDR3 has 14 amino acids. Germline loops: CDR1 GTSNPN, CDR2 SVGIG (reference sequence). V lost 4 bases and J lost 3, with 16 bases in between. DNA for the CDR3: TGTGCCTGGATTTCCCAGGGAGTATACTACGAGCAGTACTTC. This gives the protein CAWISQGVYYEQYF.